This paragraph reports one T cell receptor beta chain. Its antigen is as yet unknown. TCR beta CDR3 regions were amplified from RNA. Initially, a first-round RT-PCR of the TCR CDR3 employed the HTBI primer set. In TCRdb, the multiplex PCR reads were re-called with MiXCR into one record per CDR3 protein. The top ten clones hold about 15% of a sample with 550,000 to 650,000 distinct CDR3 sequences, roughly 15% of them seen once. Together with thyroid ultrasound, orbital computed tomography, serum thyroxine and TRAb, clinical symptoms were used for diagnoses. The data are from a study of T cells in Graves' hyperthyroidism and ophthalmopathy. Study-level points and caveats: By a 13 V-J model, ophthalmopathy was set apart from stable hyperthyroidism. Most thyroid clonotypes that were expanded above 0.001 also turned up in blood.

The TCR was taken from a woman aged 40-49 years with Graves' hyperthyroidism. Sequenced material: blood.

The CDR3 loop is CSAGGWAEGGTDTQYF. The CDR3 bases are TGCAGTGCTGGGGGATGGGCGGAGGGGGGCACAGATACGCAGTATTTT. J is TRBJ2-3 and V is TRBV20-1, with D perhaps being TRBD1 or TRBD2 (6 bases each). The V end lost 5 bases, the J end lost 1 base, and 19 bases lay between the germline ends. The CDR3 totals 16 residues. The germline gives CDR1 DFQATT, CDR2 SNEGSKA (reference sequence).